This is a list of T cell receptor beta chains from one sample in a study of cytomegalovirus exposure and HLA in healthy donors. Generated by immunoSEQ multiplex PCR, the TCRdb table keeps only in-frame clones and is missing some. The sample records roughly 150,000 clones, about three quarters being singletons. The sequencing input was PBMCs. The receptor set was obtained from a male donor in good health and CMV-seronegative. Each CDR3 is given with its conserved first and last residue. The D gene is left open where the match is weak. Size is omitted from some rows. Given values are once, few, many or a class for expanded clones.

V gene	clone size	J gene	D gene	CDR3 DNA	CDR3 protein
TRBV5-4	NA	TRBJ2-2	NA	TGTGCCAGCAGCCAAACTTCGACTAGGACCGGGGAGCTGTTTTTT	CASSQTSTRTGELFF
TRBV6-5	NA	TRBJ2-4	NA	TGTGCCAGCAGTCCAGGGCTGGGAGCCAAAAACATTCAGTACTTC	CASSPGLGAKNIQYF
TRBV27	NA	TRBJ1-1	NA	TGTGCCAGCAGTTTTACCCGAGACACTGAAGCTTTCTTT	CASSFTRDTEAFF
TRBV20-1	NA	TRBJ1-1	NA	TGCAGTGCGATTTTCGGCAGGGAAGCTTTCTTT	CSAIFGREAFF
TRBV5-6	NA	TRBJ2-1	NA	TGTGCCAGCAGCTTGGGCCAAAACAATCCCTACAATGAGCAGTTCTTC	CASSLGQNNPYNEQFF
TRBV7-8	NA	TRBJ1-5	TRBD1	TGTGCCAGCAGCCCCCTGGGGGACAGGGGGCTCACAAGGCAGCCCCAGCATTTT	CASSPLGDRGLTRQPQHF
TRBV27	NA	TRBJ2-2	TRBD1	TGTGCCAGCACTCCCCGGGACAGGTGGGCCGGGGAGCTGTTTTTT	CASTPRDRWAGELFF
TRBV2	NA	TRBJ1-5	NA	TGTGCCAGCAGTGAAGTTACGAGGGTGGGTCAGCCCCAGCATTTT	CASSEVTRVGQPQHF
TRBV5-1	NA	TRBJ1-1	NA	TGCGCCAGCAGCTTGGGGGACTCAATGGACACTGAAGCTTTCTTT	CASSLGDSMDTEAFF
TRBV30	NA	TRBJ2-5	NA	TGTGCCTGGAGTGCGGCCAGGCCTCAAGAGACCCAGTACTTC	CAWSAARPQETQYF
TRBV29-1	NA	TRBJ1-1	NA	TGCAGCGCCCGGACAGCGTGGAACACTGAAGCTTTCTTT	CSARTAWNTEAFF
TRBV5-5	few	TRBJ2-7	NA	TGTGCCAGCAGCTTGGCCCTTTCCCAGGGGATCTACGAGCAGTACTTC	CASSLALSQGIYEQYF
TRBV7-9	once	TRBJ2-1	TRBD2	TGTGCCAGCAGCTTCGTGCCTAGCGGGCTAAGGGACTCCTACAATGAGCAGTTCTTC	CASSFVPSGLRDSYNEQFF
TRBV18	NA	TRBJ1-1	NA	TGTGCCAGCTCACCCCCCGGTGCATCCAGGGGAAAGAACACTGAAGCTTTCTTT	CASSPPGASRGKNTEAFF
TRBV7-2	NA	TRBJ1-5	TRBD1	TGTGCCAGCAGCGCGGGGACAGGGGGGTATCAGCCCCAGCATTTT	CASSAGTGGYQPQHF
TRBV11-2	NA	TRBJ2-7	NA	TGTGCCAGCAGCCCCCGTAAGGGTCGGGGCTACGAGCAGTACTTC	CASSPRKGRGYEQYF
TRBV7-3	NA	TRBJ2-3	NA	TGTGCCAGCAGCTTGCAGGGTACAGATACGCAGTATTTT	CASSLQGTDTQYF
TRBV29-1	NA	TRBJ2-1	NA	TGCAGCGTCCCGGGGGTACACCTCTCCTACAATGAGCAGTTCTTC	CSVPGVHLSYNEQFF